This TCR beta chain was documented in a study of blood T cells in healthy people across ages (dated by TCRdb to between 2014 and 2017). Some background on the complete study: In model experiments, roughly one uniquely barcoded TCR beta cDNA molecule per two T cells was captured by template switching. Age-related changes in TCR beta repertoire diversity were measured in the study by deep sequencing normalized with unique cDNA molecular identifiers. To avoid experimental bias, donors of different ages were distributed randomly across sequencing lanes. Two additional independent replicas of 1 million unique cDNA reads from the same blood draw were analyzed for two donors (one aged 18 to 30 and one aged 80 or older). The donors were divided into four age groups: young (average around 15 years), middle-aged (about 40), aged (roughly 60) and long-lived (roughly 88). Beyond this particular receptor, the publication reports: Since profiling was done on bulk unsorted PBMCs, naive and antigen-experienced compartments could not be conclusively compared. Observed TCR beta diversity correlated strongly with the percentage of naive T cells measured by flow cytometry. Because donor CMV infection status was unknown, age-related changes in expanded clonotypes were potentially confounded. Estimates of total diversity from one million sequenced T cells were regarded as lower bounds and underestimates. Observed TCR beta diversity per million T cells fell roughly linearly with age, and a significant reduction was already apparent by age around 36. Compared with the aged group, more naive CD4+ T cells, fewer expanded clones and increased TCR diversity were shown by the long-lived group, suggesting age selection.

The library was generated by 5' RACE. Sequencer: Illumina HiSeq 2500. A second PCR of roughly 6 to 11 cycles was performed with a sample-barcoded 5' primer and a J-beta primer mix. A unique molecular identifier was introduced onto each TCR beta cDNA molecule by a template-switch 5' adaptor carrying 12 random nucleotides. Each sample yielded at least 3 million CDR3-containing paired-end reads. First-strand cDNA synthesis was performed from all RNA using the Mint cDNA synthesis kit, with priming by a TRBC-specific oligonucleotide. Following uracil-DNA glycosylase treatment, a first 18-cycle PCR with universal primers M1SS and BC2_uni_R was performed on all cDNA. The source study handled its data this way. For normalization, 1 million high-quality reads were randomly selected from each sample, with every read carrying a distinct molecular identifier. Instead of being binned into consensus sequences, reads with shared molecular identifiers were discarded. CDR3 identification, clonotype clustering and error correction used MiTCR with a Q25 quality threshold and the strictest error-elimination algorithm. Lower-bound total TCR beta diversity was estimated with a nonparametric unseen species model using Euler transformation. Using fastp trimming at Q25 and MiXCR clonotype assembly, TCRdb reanalyzed the public sequencing data and kept in-frame beta chains. Entries that share a CDR3 protein sequence are merged under the most common genes and DNA. TCRdb assigned the V and J calls; the authors' analysis was not used. Within this sample are approximately 600,000 distinct CDR3 sequences, with roughly three fifths of them counted one time only. The ten largest clonotypes hold 30% to 40% of the sample.

Systemically healthy Caucasian individuals from Russia, 39 in total and aged roughly 6 to 100 years, were included as donors. About 9.8 milliliters of peripheral blood were drawn from each donor into EDTA-treated Vacutainer tubes. Ficoll-Paque density-gradient centrifugation was used to isolate PBMCs, with at least 6.5 million per sample. Trizol reagent was used to extract total RNA from the PBMCs, yielding at least 5 micrograms per sample. For every donor, flow cytometry on a PBMC aliquot measured the percentage of naive CD45RAhigh/CD27high T cells. Points on this clonotype: The antigen it binds to is not known. No base quality values were provided; no much bigger clone lies one nucleotide off.

Trimming leaves V shorter by 7 bases and J shorter by 8 bases, with the junction holding 11 bases beyond the gene matches. The germline V gene yields SGHRS for CDR1 and YFSETQ for CDR2. The CDR3, cysteine through phenylalanine, is 14 amino acids long. The retained sequence is limited to the CDR3, 42 bases, with the frame set at the first base. The chain is made from TRBV5-1 and TRBJ2-1; the central 8 bases match TRBD2. The receptor was derived from a man between 60 and 70 years old in good health. The sequenced sample was blood. CDR3 sequence: CASALSGTSDEQFF. The DNA sequence is as follows: TGCGCCAGCGCACTATCCGGGACTAGTGATGAGCAGTTCTTC.